This T cell receptor beta chain is drawn from a study of blood T cell repertoires in COVID-19 (dated by TCRdb to between 2020 and 2021). For the wider study: The collaborator samples originated in the United States, Italy and Spain and spanned the acute and convalescent phases of COVID-19. The prospective study material was composed of cDNA or gDNA derived from T cells, B-cell-depleted T cells, or PBMCs. Subjects who had been exposed to COVID-19, were actively infected with it, or had recovered from it provided the deeply sampled blood TCRbeta repertoires that made up the dataset. A freely available public database, intended as a resource for researchers studying the immune response to SARS-CoV-2, is where the repertoires were released. Samples were obtained from the ongoing ImmuneRACE study (first 160 participants) and from over 1,000 subjects provided by 6 global collaborators. A de-identified subject ID, COVID-19 status, age in years and sex were almost always included in the sample metadata. Where available, HLA class I and class II types were taken from metadata supplied by the sample provider and were not determined by assay-based typing.

TCRbeta CDR3 regions were amplified from genomic DNA using the immunoSEQ Assay, a bias-controlled multiplex PCR. Per the authors' processing: The number of nucleated cells in each sample was estimated from the amplification of reference gene primers within the assay. To quantify the absolute abundance of each unique TCRbeta CDR3 rearrangement, sequence reads were collapsed and filtered. Productive Simpson clonality was computed per sample as the square root of Simpson's diversity index over productive rearrangements. Held by TCRdb, this immuneACCESS table contains in-frame sequences only and omits some clones. Under half of the omission traces to an unresolved V gene where checked; the cause of the rest is unknown. The V and J calls and clone size come from that table; D and trimming were worked out from the DNA. The sample table holds 170,000 or so clones, of which around 90% were seen once. Approximately 9.4% of the sample belongs to the ten largest clones.

On the study overall, not on this receptor specifically: Clinical and demographic metadata were provided uncurated, with the amount varying by source and participant.

About this clone itself: Its antigen remains unidentified. No qualities accompany the bases; no much larger clone lies one base away.

CDR1 and CDR2 (SGDLS, YYNGEE) derive from the germline V gene. The CDR3 has 15 amino acids, counting the end cysteine and phenylalanine. The CDR3 DNA has 45 bases and is translated from base 1. V is trimmed back by 0 bases and J by 3 bases, and the junction contains 2 bases that no gene match accounts for. Participants in the prospective study were enrolled through a virtual design, were aged roughly 18 to 100 years, and lived in about 25 United States geographic areas. In the prospective study, participants were assigned to cohorts based on the clinical history participants reported in a screening survey and a study questionnaire. Recovered participants in ImmuneRACE Cohort 3 were defined as having two consecutive negative NP/OP PCR tests, clearance from a healthcare professional, or resolution of symptoms. Mobile phlebotomists in the prospective study collected whole blood, serum and a nasopharyngeal or oropharyngeal swab from every participant. Participants in the prospective study had the option to provide additional blood draws and questionnaires over a roughly 2-month period. Before DNA extraction, prospective study blood samples were shipped either frozen or at room temperature.

What was sequenced was PBMCs or T cells enriched from blood (not recorded which). The TCR comes from a young woman who had recovered from COVID-19. This receptor chain uses TRBV9 and TRBJ2-1; TRBD2 matches 8 bases in the middle. For the CDR3, the sequence is CASSVGSGSYNEQFF. The nucleotides are TGTGCCAGCAGCGTAGGGAGCGGGAGCTACAATGAGCAGTTCTTC.